Below, 6 T cell receptor beta chains from the same sample are listed, as sequenced in a study of blood T cell repertoires in COVID-19 (dated by TCRdb to 2018 to 2021). To prepare the library, the immunoSEQ multiplex PCR assay was applied. In TCRdb, the immuneACCESS table is reduced to in-frame sequences with V and J assigned. These tables do not hold every clone; where another copy was compared, an unresolved V gene accounts for under half, and the others remain unexplained. The sample records about 250,000 clones, about 88% of which are singletons. The top ten clonotypes cover 3% of the sample. Sequencing input: PBMCs or T cells enriched from blood (not recorded which). Every receptor here comes from a woman in her forties or fifties who had recovered from COVID-19.

This clone was seen just once. V gene TRBV19 combines with J gene TRBJ2-7, with 9 positions matching TRBD1. The germline CDR1 and CDR2 sequences are LNHDA and SQIVND (reference sequence). Germline trimming cut 6 bases from V and 0 bases from J; bases unmatched to any gene: 6. The CDR3 loop spans 15 amino acids. The chain's CDR3 is CASSPGQGSSYEQYF. CDR3 coding DNA: TGTGCCAGTAGCCCGGGACAGGGCAGCTCCTACGAGCAGTACTTC.

The rearrangement uses TRBV19 and TRBJ1-2, with a weak D call TRBD1 (5 bases). Trimming cost V 7 bases and J 0 bases, with 15 bases left between them. The CDR3 has 15 amino acids. Looked up from germline, CDR1 is LNHDA and CDR2 is SQIVND (reference sequence). Here the CDR3 reads CASNKGNSANYGYTF. The CDR3, as DNA: TGTGCCAGTAATAAGGGGAACAGCGCTAACTATGGCTACACCTTC.

V gene TRBV28 combines with J gene TRBJ1-2, with D perhaps matching TRBD1 (6 bases). CDR3 length equals 13 residues. Deletions cut 6 bases from V and 5 bases from J, with 13 bases between. Looked up from germline, CDR1 is MDHEN and CDR2 is SYDVKM. The CDR3 here is CASSRNRVYGYTF. CDR3 bases: TGTGCCAGCAGCAGAAACAGGGTATATGGCTACACCTTC.

This chain links TRBV18 with TRBJ2-7; 12 bases align to TRBD1. Germline CDR1 is KGHSH and CDR2 is LQKENI. Unmatched junction bases numbered 4, after V lost 6 bases and J lost 4 bases. The CDR3 runs 14 residues. The CDR3 DNA follows: TGTGCCAGCTCGGGACAGGGGGCGTATTACGAGCAGTACTTC. This sequence encodes CASSGQGAYYEQYF.

V is TRBV15 and J is TRBJ1-1, with 11 bases fitting TRBD1. The germline CDR1 and CDR2 sequences are LNHNV and YYDKDF (reference sequence). This CDR3 has 17 amino acids. Germline trimming cut 0 bases from V and 5 bases from J; bases unmatched to any gene: 8. The CDR3 DNA reads TGTGCCACCAGCAGAGAGGGGACAGGGGGTCGGCGGACTGAAGCTTTCTTT. Translating gives CATSREGTGGRRTEAFF.

V gene TRBV5-1 combines with J gene TRBJ1-4; 9 positions match TRBD1. CDR1 SGHRS and CDR2 YFSETQ come from the germline V gene. The V gene end was trimmed by 7 bases and the J gene end by 5 bases; junction bases not matched to a gene: 6. The CDR3 is 14 residues long. The CDR3 sequence is CASGNRGLNEKLFF. CDR3 DNA: TGCGCCAGCGGTAACAGGGGGCTAAATGAAAAACTGTTTTTT.